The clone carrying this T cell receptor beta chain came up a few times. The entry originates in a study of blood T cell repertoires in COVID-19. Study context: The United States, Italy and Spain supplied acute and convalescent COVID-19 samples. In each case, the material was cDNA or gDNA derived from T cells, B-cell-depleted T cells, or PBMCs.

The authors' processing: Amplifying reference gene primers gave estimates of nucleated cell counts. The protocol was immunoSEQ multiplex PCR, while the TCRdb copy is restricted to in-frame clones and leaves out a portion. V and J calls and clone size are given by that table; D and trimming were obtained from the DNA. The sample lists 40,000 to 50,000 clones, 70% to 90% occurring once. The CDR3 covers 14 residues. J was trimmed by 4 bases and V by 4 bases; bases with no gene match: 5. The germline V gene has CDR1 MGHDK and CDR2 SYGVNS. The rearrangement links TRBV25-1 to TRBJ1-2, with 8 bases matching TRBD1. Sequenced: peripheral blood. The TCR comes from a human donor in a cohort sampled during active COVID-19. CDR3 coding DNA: TGTGCCAGCAGTGCCGCAGGGGGCACCTATGGCTACACCTTC. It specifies CASSAAGGTYGYTF.